The 18 T cell receptor beta chains reported below all come from one sample, sequenced in a study of blood T cell repertoires in COVID-19. TCRdb's copy holds only in-frame clones and misses some; the assay was immunoSEQ multiplex PCR. The table includes tens of thousands of clones, about 80% detected once. Sample: peripheral blood. These receptors all stem from a man in his 60s with acute or convalescent COVID-19.

The CDR3 protein is CASSLVRLAGAQETQYF. The DNA of the CDR3 is TGTGCCAGCAGCTTAGTACGTCTAGCGGGGGCCCAAGAGACCCAGTACTTC. V usage is TRBV7-2 and J usage is TRBJ2-5; 10 nucleotides agree with TRBD2. Germline values: CDR1 SGHTA, CDR2 FQGNSA. The CDR3 extends over 17 amino acids. After removal of 1 base from V and 1 base from J, the junction contained 6 bases not matched to a gene. The full variable domain, its missing parts supplied by reference TRBV7-2 and TRBJ2-5, is GAGVSQSPSNKVTEKGKDVELRCDPISGHTALYWYRQSLGQGLEFLIYFQGNSAPDKSGLPSDRFSAERTGGSVSTLTIQRTQQEDSAVYLCASSLVRLAGAQETQYFGPGTRLLVL.

The chain couples TRBV18 to TRBJ2-7, with 8 nucleotides matching TRBD2. Germline V gene data show CDR1 as KGHSH and CDR2 as LQKENI. This CDR3 is built from 15 residues. The junction had 8 bases not matched to a gene; V was cut back by 4 bases and J by 3 bases. The chain's CDR3 is CASSLTAGRGYEQYF. The DNA of the CDR3 is TGTGCCAGCTCACTTACCGCCGGGAGGGGCTACGAGCAGTACTTC.

This clone has only one observation. This chain links TRBV30 with TRBJ1-3; 10 bases are a match to TRBD1. Unmatched junction bases numbered 2, after V lost 4 bases and J lost 2 bases. Germline lookup yields CDR1 GTSNPN and CDR2 SVGIG (reference sequence). The CDR3 is 14 amino acids. CDR3 region: CAWKGQGAGNTIYF. For the CDR3, the DNA is TGTGCCTGGAAAGGACAGGGGGCTGGAAACACCATATATTTT.

This chain joins TRBV27 and TRBJ1-1; D is uncertain. The CDR3 is made up of 13 amino acids. Germline CDR1 is MNHEY and CDR2 is SMNVEV (reference sequence). V lost 0 bases and J 8 bases, leaving 10 bases between the germline ends. Here the CDR3 DNA reads TGTGCCAGCAGTTTATCGAGCACTGCCGAAGCTTTCTTT. This codes for CASSLSSTAEAFF.

This clone was seen more than once but under ten times. V and J are TRBV27 and TRBJ1-5, with D possibly being TRBD1 (5 bases). Germline CDR1 MNHEY, CDR2 SMNVEV (reference sequence). The CDR3 is 13 residues long. Trimming stripped 5 bases from V and 7 bases from J, with 12 bases between. This CDR3 reads CASSDRGGQPQHF. In nucleotides, the CDR3 is TGTGCCAGCAGTGATAGGGGAGGACAGCCCCAGCATTTT.

This clone was counted between two and nine times. The chain is built from TRBV18 and TRBJ1-5; 9 positions agree with TRBD1. The J segment lost 4 bases and the V segment lost 6 bases, leaving 7 bases of the junction unmatched. Germline V lookup: CDR1 KGHSH, CDR2 LQKENI. CDR3 length: 15 residues. The CDR3 loop is CASSQGQGANQPQHF. CDR3 nucleotides: TGTGCCAGCTCCCAGGGACAGGGCGCTAATCAGCCCCAGCATTTT.

As to this clone: Additional DNA sequences in this sample encode the identical CDR3. CDR3 residues: CASSLAGTDTQYF. As DNA, the CDR3 is TGTGCCAGCAGCTTGGCCGGGACAGATACGCAGTATTTT. V is TRBV5-4 and J is TRBJ2-3; D unclear. This CDR3 region has 13 residues. Trimming removed 0 bases from V and 3 bases from J, with 5 bases in between. CDR1 is SGHNT, CDR2 YYREEE, per germline (reference sequence). The full variable domain, rest sourced from reference TRBV5-4 and TRBJ2-3, is ETGVTQSPTHLIKTRGQQVTLRCSSQSGHNTVSWYQQALGQGPQFIFQYYREEENGRGNFPPRFSGLQFPNYSSELNVNALELDDSALYLCASSLAGTDTQYFGPGTRLTVL.

The chain carries TRBV10-3 and TRBJ2-7; 8 bases match TRBD1. Trimming removed 7 bases from V and 2 bases from J; junction bases left unmatched: 13. The length of the CDR3 is 16 residues. The germline V gene encodes CDR1 ENHRY and CDR2 SYGVKD. The CDR3 reads CAITQRTGLDTYEQYF. CDR3 sequence (DNA): TGTGCCATCACCCAAAGGACAGGGCTCGATACCTACGAGCAGTACTTC.

The rearrangement uses TRBV19 and TRBJ1-5, with 8 bases fitting TRBD1. The CDR3 contains 15 residues. Per germline, CDR1 LNHDA and CDR2 SQIVND (reference sequence). With V trimmed by 2 bases and J by 3 bases, 3 bases remained unmatched. CDR3 residues: CASSIQGASNQPQHF. CDR3 coding DNA: TGTGCCAGTAGTATACAGGGGGCGTCCAATCAGCCCCAGCATTTT.

The rearrangement links TRBV21-1 to TRBJ2-1; the D call in the table, TRBD1, was not verified against the DNA. TRBV21-1 is listed as a pseudogene. The CDR3 is 12 residues long. This CDR3 reads CASSKDPREQFF. DNA for the CDR3: TGTGCCAGCAGCAAAGACCCCAGGGAGCAGTTCTTC.

The rearrangement joins TRBV12-5 to TRBJ2-4; 7 bases align to TRBD1. The germline V gene encodes CDR1 LGHNT and CDR2 FRNRAP. CDR3 length: 18 residues. V lost 1 base, J lost 1 base, and 10 bases stayed unmatched. This chain's CDR3 is CASGLGLQGIVAKNIQYF. The CDR3 DNA is TGTGCTAGTGGTTTGGGCTTACAGGGGATTGTGGCCAAAAACATTCAGTACTTC.

V usage is TRBV2 and J usage is TRBJ2-1; 8 bases match TRBD2. The germline V gene encodes CDR1 SNHLY and CDR2 FYNNEI. CDR3 length equals 14 residues. J lost 0 bases, V lost 8 bases, and 3 bases had no gene match. This chain's CDR3 is CASASGGSYNEQFF. CDR3 in DNA: TGTGCCAGCGCCAGCGGGGGCTCCTACAATGAGCAGTTCTTC.

The chain carries TRBV6-5 and TRBJ2-7; 9 bases agree with TRBD1. The germline CDR1 and CDR2 sequences are MNHEY and SVGAGI. There are 14 residues in the CDR3. The ends lost 5 bases at V and 5 bases at J; junction bases unmatched: 7. Here the CDR3 DNA reads TGTGCCAGCAGTCGTAATACAGGGGGCAACGAGCAGTACTTC. Its translation is CASSRNTGGNEQYF.

As concerns this clone: A read error may produce the germline difference seen at one junction end. The chain combines TRBV7-6 with TRBJ2-2; the D is unclear. The CDR3 has 13 residues. Germline CDR1 is SGHVS and CDR2 is FNYEAQ. CDR3 bases: TGTGCCAGCAGCTGGCGGCCTACCGAGGAGCTGTTTTTT. Its translation: CASSWRPTEELFF.

CDR3 nucleotide sequence: TGTGCCAGCAGTGAGATATTTGGCGGACAGCTTAGCGACACTGAAGCTTTCTTT. Residues: CASSEIFGGQLSDTEAFF. J is TRBJ1-1 and V is TRBV27; maybe TRBD1 (6 bases). The V gene's germline CDR1 is MNHEY and CDR2 SMNVEV (reference sequence). Trimming stripped 5 bases from V and 3 bases from J, with 25 bases between. The CDR3 consists of 18 residues.

J is TRBJ1-5 and V is TRBV4-2; D call uncertain. The CDR3 extends over 15 amino acids. Germline V gene sequence: CDR1 LGHNA, CDR2 YNFKEQ. V was clipped by 3 bases and J by 4 bases, with 13 bases between them. The CDR3 DNA sequence: TGTGCCAGCAGCCAGGAGGGAAGGATTAATCAGCCCCAGCATTTT. Protein: CASSQEGRINQPQHF.

The J gene is TRBJ1-1, the V gene TRBV3-1 (or the pseudogene TRBV3-2); 8 bases agree with TRBD1. Germline-derived CDR1 and CDR2 are LGHDT and YNNKEL (reference sequence). V shed 4 bases, J shed 1 base, and the junction held 2 bases outside the gene matches. The CDR3 is made up of 14 amino acids. CDR3 DNA: TGTGCCAGCAGCCGGGGACAGGCGAACACTGAAGCTTTCTTT. It specifies CASSRGQANTEAFF.

The CDR3 sequence: CASSSDSQETQYF. The CDR3 DNA reads TGTGCCAGCAGCTCAGACTCCCAAGAGACCCAGTACTTC. This sequence joins TRBV11-3 and TRBJ2-5; D is unclear. V was pared by 4 bases and J by 1 base, with 7 bases between. The length of the CDR3 is 13 residues. CDR1 and CDR2 (germline): SGHNT, YENEEA.